Listed here is a single TCR beta chain. Its specificity is unknown. Attachment of unique molecular identifiers was made to individual cDNA molecules. One entry per CDR3 protein results from TCRdb running MiXCR on the 5' RACE reads. The sample includes about 110,000 distinct CDR3 sequences, 11% of them seen just once. These data originate in a study of early T cells in non-severe SARS-CoV-2 infection. Study-level information: Sequencing was performed on bulk RNA from unsorted whole blood, leaving chains unpaired.

Study-wide results and limits: Using VDJdb, the matching emphasized anti-spike CD8 responses while missing private and CD4 specificities.

Trimming removed 3 bases from V and 3 bases from J, with 6 bases in between. Per the germline V gene, CDR1 is MNHEY and CDR2 is SVGEGT. The CDR3 spans 12 residues. The chain has TRBV6-2 or TRBV6-3 and TRBJ2-7; D not certain. Sample: whole blood. This clonotype was obtained from an adult who was a healthcare worker with PCR-confirmed SARS-CoV-2 infection or an uninfected control (not recorded which). DNA for the CDR3: TGTGCCAGCAGTTATCGGAGCTACGAGCAGTACTTC. It yields the protein CASSYRSYEQYF.